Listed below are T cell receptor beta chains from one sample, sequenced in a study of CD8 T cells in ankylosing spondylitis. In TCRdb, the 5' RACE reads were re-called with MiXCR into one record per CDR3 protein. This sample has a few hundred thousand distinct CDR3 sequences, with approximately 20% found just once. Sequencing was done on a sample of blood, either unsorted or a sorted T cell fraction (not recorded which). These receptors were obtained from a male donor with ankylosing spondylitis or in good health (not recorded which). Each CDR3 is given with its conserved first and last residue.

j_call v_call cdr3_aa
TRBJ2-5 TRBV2 CAINARLAEETQYF
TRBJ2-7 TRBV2 CATRGYEQYF
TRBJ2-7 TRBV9 CASGGGISSVSYEQYF
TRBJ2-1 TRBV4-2 CASSQLVWDEQFF
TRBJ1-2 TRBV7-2 CASSSGGYTF
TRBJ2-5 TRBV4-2 CASSQAAGGAGTQYF
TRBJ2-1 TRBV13 CASSKQGFEQFF
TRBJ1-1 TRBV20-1 CSAAGGALNTEAFF
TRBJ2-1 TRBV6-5 CASSYGQGYEQFF
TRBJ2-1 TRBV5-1 CASSQKRGGQYEQFF
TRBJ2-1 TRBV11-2 CASSGGQGGPYNEQFF
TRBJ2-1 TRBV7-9 CASSFPGQELTYNEQFF
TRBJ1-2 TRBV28 CASSSGTDYTF
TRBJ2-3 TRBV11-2 CASSPWTGGTDTQYF
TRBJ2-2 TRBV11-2 CASSARTGYTGELFF
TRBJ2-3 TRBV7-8 CASSARDRLLADTQYF
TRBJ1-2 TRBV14 CASSQEWGGSPYGYTF
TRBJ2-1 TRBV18 CASSSTLGAAYNEQFF
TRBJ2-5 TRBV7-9 CASSLLRGAGETQYF
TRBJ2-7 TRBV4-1 CASSESVQDYEQYF
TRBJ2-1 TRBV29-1 CSVVWGPSNEQFF
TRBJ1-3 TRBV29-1 CSVGDRDSGNTIYF
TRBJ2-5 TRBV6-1 CASKLSGGARETQYF
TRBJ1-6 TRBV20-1 CSVPGSYNSPLHF
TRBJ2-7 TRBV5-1 CASSPTLAATYEQYF
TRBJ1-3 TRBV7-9 CASSLETDSGNTIYF
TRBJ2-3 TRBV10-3 CAISESNRAHTDTQYF
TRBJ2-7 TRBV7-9 CASRALGEQYF
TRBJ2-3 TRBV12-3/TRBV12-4 CASSSPEGLVDTQYF
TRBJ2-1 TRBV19 CASSMSWQGWNEQFF
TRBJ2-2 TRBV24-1 CATSEVAETGELFF
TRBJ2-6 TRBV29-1 CSVEEGFPGANVLTF
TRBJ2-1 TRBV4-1 CASSQGQGLDEQFF
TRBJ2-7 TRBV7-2 CASSFYDGYEQYF
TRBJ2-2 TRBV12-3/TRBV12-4 CASSLAGDPGGELFF
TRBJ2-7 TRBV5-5 CASSLEWDTGMSSYEQYF
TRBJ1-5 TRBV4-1 CASSQDRWGYQPQHF
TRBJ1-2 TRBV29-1 CSVGTEQGARVGYTF